This T cell receptor beta chain was recovered during a study of cytomegalovirus exposure and HLA in healthy donors. General study findings and limits: In vitro work confirmed that a few CMV-associated chains recognize CMV antigens. Per published reports, the classifier diagnosed cytomegalovirus status with high specificity and sensitivity.

The primer mix had 60 Vbeta and 13 Jbeta primers. Clones were read by immunoSEQ multiplex PCR, and TCRdb kept only the in-frame ones, dropping some. This sample has 90,000 to 130,000 clones, with over 65% found just once. Regarding this clone: Its specificity is unknown.

The CDR3 loop spans 14 amino acids. CDR1 and CDR2 (germline): SGHDT, YYEEEE. With 2 bases removed from V and 1 base from J, the gap between germline ends came to 9 bases. This clonotype originated in a man aged 25 to 40 in good health and CMV-seropositive. The sample taken for sequencing was PBMCs. This chain uses TRBV5-6 with TRBJ2-5, with a weak D call TRBD2 (6 bases). CDR3 protein: CASSFAGTQETQYF. CDR3 sequence (DNA): TGTGCCAGCAGCTTTGCGGGAACCCAAGAGACCCAGTACTTC.